This TCR beta chain emerged from a study of T cells after posttransplantation cyclophosphamide. Study-wide points: Later post-transplant blood repertoires were often dominated by donor CD8+ memory clones.

This CDR3 has 14 residues. Germline V gene lookup returns CDR1 MNHEY and CDR2 SVGAGI. Trimming shortened V by 6 bases and J by 12 bases, and 20 bases separated the two germline ends. For this clone: Its target is unknown.

TCRdb's table, derived via immunoSEQ multiplex PCR, lists solely in-frame clones and lacks some. The sample holds 40,000 to 60,000 clones, and no clone turns up only once. The sequence was collected from a man aged 40-55 years in good health, CMV-negative, and a related stem cell transplant donor. The specimen was PBMCs. The chain carries TRBV6-5 and TRBJ1-4, with D perhaps TRBD1 (6 bases). For the CDR3, the DNA is TGTGCCAGCAGCGCTATGACAGGTTCCGGCGAACTGTTTTTT. It codes for CASSAMTGSGELFF.